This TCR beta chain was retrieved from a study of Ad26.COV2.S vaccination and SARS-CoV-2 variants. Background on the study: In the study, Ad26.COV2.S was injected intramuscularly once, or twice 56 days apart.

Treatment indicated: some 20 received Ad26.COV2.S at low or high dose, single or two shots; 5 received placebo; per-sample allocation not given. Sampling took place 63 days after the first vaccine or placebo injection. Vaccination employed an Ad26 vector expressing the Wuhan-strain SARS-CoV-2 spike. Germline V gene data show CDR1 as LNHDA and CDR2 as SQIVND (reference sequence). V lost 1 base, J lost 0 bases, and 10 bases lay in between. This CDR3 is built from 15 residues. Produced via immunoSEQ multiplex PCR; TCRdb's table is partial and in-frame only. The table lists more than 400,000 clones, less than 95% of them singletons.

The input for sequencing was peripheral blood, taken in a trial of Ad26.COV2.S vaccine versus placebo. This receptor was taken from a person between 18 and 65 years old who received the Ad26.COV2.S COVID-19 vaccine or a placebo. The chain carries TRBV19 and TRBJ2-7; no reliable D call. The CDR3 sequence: CASSIGATTSYEQYF. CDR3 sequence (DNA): TGTGCCAGTAGTATAGGGGCCACGACCTCCTACGAGCAGTACTTC.